The source of this T cell receptor beta chain is a study of control samples from healthy donors and cancer patients. The method was immunoSEQ multiplex PCR; TCRdb's version includes in-frame clones alone and lacks a portion of them. The sample has 150,000 to 200,000 clones, about 90% seen once; the top ten hold 12%. Germline CDR1 is LGHDT and CDR2 is YNNKEL (reference sequence). This CDR3 comprises 16 residues. J gave up 6 bases and V 4 bases, and 7 bases lay outside the gene matches. The TCR comes from a man aged 30 to 39 in good health. Material: blood. V usage is TRBV3-1 (or the pseudogene TRBV3-2) and J usage is TRBJ2-1; 12 bases are shared with TRBD2. The CDR3 is CASSRRLAGESNEQFF. The CDR3 DNA sequence: TGTGCCAGCAGCCGACGACTAGCGGGAGAAAGCAATGAGCAGTTCTTC.